The 26 T cell receptor beta chains given below trace back to one sample, sequenced in a study of shared clonotypes between healthy human individuals. Clones were sequenced by immunoSEQ multiplex PCR, and TCRdb holds only the in-frame ones, with some missing. This sample has around 1,000,000 clones, with approximately 80% found just once. The sequenced sample was memory CD4+ T cells from PBMCs. Regarding subset: CD45RA-negative fraction. The receptors here all came from a man aged 18 to 29 in good health. Some clones in this sample may be carry-over from other donors' samples.

This clone came up once. The chain couples TRBV23-1 to TRBJ2-7; a weak D match, TRBD2 (6 bases). TRBV23-1 is designated an ORF whose function remains uncertain. Trimming shortened V by 4 bases and J by 7 bases, and 23 bases separated the two germline ends. This CDR3 comprises 16 residues. CDR3 sequence reads: CASSRRLVSRQEEQYF. The CDR3 nucleotides read TGCGCCAGCAGTCGCCGACTAGTCTCTAGGCAAGAAGAGCAGTACTTC.

CDR3 in DNA: TGTGCCAGCAGACCACCAGGGGCCTCTGGAAACACCATATATTTT. Residues: CASRPPGASGNTIYF. This chain uses TRBV28 with TRBJ1-3; D perhaps matches TRBD1 (6 bases). This CDR3 has 15 amino acids. Trimming pared 6 bases from V and 0 bases from J, leaving 12 bases between. Germline CDR1 reads MDHEN; CDR2 reads SYDVKM.

The rearrangement joins TRBV5-1 to TRBJ2-5, with 12 bases lining up with TRBD2. Germline assignment: CDR1 SGHRS and CDR2 YFSETQ. The CDR3 length is 16 residues. The trim removed 0 bases at V and 4 bases at J, leaving 4 bases unmatched. The CDR3 nucleotides read TGCGCCAGCAGCTTGGCCGGGGGACTAGCGGGAGAGACCCAGTACTTC. It codes for CASSLAGGLAGETQYF.

The chain carries TRBV5-1 and TRBJ2-5; no clear D. Germline CDR1 reads SGHRS; CDR2 reads YFSETQ. The CDR3 has 14 residues. Trimming pared 0 bases from V and 2 bases from J, leaving 8 bases between. The CDR3, as DNA: TGCGCCAGCAGCTTGGGGGCACCACAAGAGACCCAGTACTTC. This gives the protein CASSLGAPQETQYF.

The genes are TRBV28 and TRBJ2-3, with TRBD2 matching over 7 bases. Losses at the gene ends were 3 bases for V and 1 base for J; bases not matched to a gene: 4. The V gene's germline CDR1 is MDHEN and CDR2 SYDVKM. The CDR3 has 15 amino acids. CDR3 DNA sequence: TGTGCCAGCAGTTTTGCGGCGGGGGGCACAGATACGCAGTATTTT. It is translated as CASSFAAGGTDTQYF.

The chain recombines TRBV6-5 with TRBJ1-1, with 8 nucleotides matching TRBD1. Unmatched junction bases numbered 8, after V lost 0 bases and J lost 8 bases. This CDR3 comprises 15 residues. Germline-derived CDR1 and CDR2 are MNHEY and SVGAGI. DNA for the CDR3: TGTGCCAGCAGTTACTCGAGTACAGGGGGGAAGGAAGCTTTCTTT. It translates to CASSYSSTGGKEAFF.

The chain links TRBV9 to TRBJ2-3; tentatively, D is TRBD2 (6 bases). V gave up 2 bases and J gave up 0 bases, with 13 bases separating them. CDR1 and CDR2 from the germline V gene are SGDLS and YYNGEE. The CDR3 covers 16 residues. CDR3 loop: CASSVSVSGSTDTQYF. The CDR3 nucleotides read TGTGCCAGCAGCGTGTCAGTTAGCGGAAGCACAGATACGCAGTATTTT.

This clone was detected only a few times. This sequence joins TRBV28 and TRBJ2-2, with D hard to call. Germline CDR1 and CDR2: MDHEN and SYDVKM. V was cut by 5 bases and J by 1 base, with 11 bases left in between. The CDR3 is 15 amino acids. The CDR3 sequence is CASSRRLQNTGELFF. The CDR3 DNA sequence: TGTGCCAGCAGTAGGAGACTTCAGAACACCGGGGAGCTGTTTTTT.

This rearrangement joins TRBV19 to TRBJ2-7, with TRBD1 identical over 8 bases. V was pared by 0 bases and J by 2 bases, with 3 bases of the junction left unmatched. The length of the CDR3 is 15 residues. Germline assignment: CDR1 LNHDA and CDR2 SQIVND (reference sequence). This CDR3 reads CASSIDRDRTYEQYF. CDR3 nucleotides: TGTGCCAGTAGTATAGACCGGGACAGGACCTACGAGCAGTACTTC. Drawing the rest from reference TRBV19 and TRBJ2-7, the complete variable domain is DGGITQSPKYLFRKEGQNVTLSCEQNLNHDAMYWYRQDPGQGLRLIYYSQIVNDFQKGDIAEGYSVSREKKESFPLTVTSAQKNPTAFYLCASSIDRDRTYEQYFGPGTRLTVT.

This chain joins TRBV7-3 and TRBJ2-2; D is undetermined. This CDR3 region has 14 residues. Trimming shortened V by 0 bases and J by 0 bases, and 2 bases separated the two germline ends. Germline lookup yields CDR1 SGHTA and CDR2 FQGTGA. The CDR3 region has the DNA TGTGCCAGCAGCTTAACTACGAACACCGGGGAGCTGTTTTTT. Translated: CASSLTTNTGELFF. The whole variable domain, filled in from reference TRBV7-3 and TRBJ2-2, reads GAGVSQTPSNKVTEKGKYVELRCDPISGHTALYWYRQSLGQGPEFLIYFQGTGAADDSGLPNDRFFAVRPEGSVSTLKIQRTERGDSAVYLCASSLTTNTGELFFGEGSRLTVL.

The CDR3, as DNA: TGTGCCAGCAGCTTAGTTGGCGGGAGTGAGGCAGATACGCAGTATTTT. This codes for CASSLVGGSEADTQYF. V gene TRBV7-2 combines with J gene TRBJ2-3, with 7 bases lining up with TRBD2. Germline-derived CDR1 and CDR2 are SGHTA and FQGNSA. After removal of 1 base from V and 4 bases from J, the junction contained 8 bases not matched to a gene. CDR3 length: 16 residues.

The rearrangement uses TRBV7-2 and TRBJ2-7, with D possibly matching TRBD2 (6 bases). Germline assignment: CDR1 SGHTA and CDR2 FQGNSA. With 1 base removed from V and 6 bases from J, the gap between germline ends came to 13 bases. The CDR3 runs 14 residues. DNA for the CDR3: TGTGCCAGCAGCTTAGTTAGCGGCCCCCTCGAGCAGTACTTC. Translating it yields CASSLVSGPLEQYF.

The rearrangement links TRBV5-1 to TRBJ1-1, with 8 bases aligning to TRBD1. CDR1 is SGHRS and CDR2 is YFSETQ in the germline V gene. The CDR3 is made up of 16 amino acids. Losses at the gene ends were 4 bases for V and 1 base for J; bases not matched to a gene: 9. The chain's CDR3 is CASSRQGIDGNTEAFF. As DNA, the CDR3 is TGCGCCAGCAGCCGACAGGGGATCGACGGGAACACTGAAGCTTTCTTT. Full variable domain (remainder filled in from reference TRBV5-1 and TRBJ1-1): KAGVTQTPRYLIKTRGQQVTLSCSPISGHRSVSWYQQTPGQGLQFLFEYFSETQRNKGNFPGRFSGRQFSNSRSEMNVSTLELGDSALYLCASSRQGIDGNTEAFFGQGTRLTVV.

The V and J genes are TRBV2 and TRBJ2-1; tentative D call: TRBD2 (6 bases). The CDR3 length is 14 residues. Trimming took 2 bases from V and 4 from J, leaving 9 bases between them. The germline gives CDR1 SNHLY, CDR2 FYNNEI. The CDR3 DNA reads as TGTGCCAGCAGTGAAAGCGGGCCGTACAATGAGCAGTTCTTC. It is translated as CASSESGPYNEQFF.

The V call is TRBV27, the J call TRBJ2-7, with 7 bases fitting TRBD2. V shed 5 bases, J shed 6 bases, and the junction held 13 bases outside the gene matches. The CDR3 spans 15 residues. Germline CDR1 MNHEY, CDR2 SMNVEV (reference sequence). CDR3 nucleotides: TGTGCCAGCAGTCCATCGGGTAGCGGGCATCCCGAGCAGTACTTC. The encoded protein is CASSPSGSGHPEQYF.

V is TRBV6-5 and J is TRBJ2-7; D call uncertain. The V gene's germline CDR1 is MNHEY and CDR2 SVGAGI. V was shortened by 5 bases and J by 5 bases, with 10 bases between the two germline ends. CDR3 length equals 12 residues. This CDR3 reads CASSRIGDEQYF. DNA for the CDR3: TGTGCCAGCAGTCGGATAGGTGACGAGCAGTACTTC.

V usage is TRBV27 and J usage is TRBJ2-7, with D tentatively TRBD2 (5 bases). CDR3 length equals 14 residues. Germline V gene data show CDR1 as MNHEY and CDR2 as SMNVEV (reference sequence). V gave up 6 bases and J gave up 6 bases, with 18 bases separating them. Here the CDR3 reads CASSSTPYGGEQYF. For the CDR3, the DNA is TGTGCCAGCAGCTCGACCCCCTACGGAGGCGAGCAGTACTTC.

The rearrangement links TRBV6-5 to TRBJ2-3; D call uncertain. The CDR3 has 13 residues. V was pared by 5 bases and J by 10 bases, with 16 bases between. Germline V lookup: CDR1 MNHEY, CDR2 SVGAGI. CDR3 sequence: CASSQSGASSQYF. The CDR3 DNA sequence: TGTGCCAGCAGTCAATCGGGCGCATCGTCGCAGTATTTT.

This clone was detected once. V and J are TRBV6-1 and TRBJ2-5; 9 bases fit TRBD2. Germline V CDR1 and CDR2: MNHNS, SASEGT. V shed 0 bases and J 10 bases; nucleotides not matched to a gene: 6. The CDR3 spans 14 residues. In DNA, the CDR3 is TGTGCCAGCAGTGAAGCGCTAGCGGGATTGAGCCAGTACTTC. Its protein is CASSEALAGLSQYF.

The chain uses TRBV5-1 and TRBJ2-7; 7 positions match TRBD2. Germline CDR1 reads SGHRS; CDR2 reads YFSETQ. The V gene end was trimmed by 0 bases and the J gene end by 6 bases; junction bases not matched to a gene: 9. CDR3 length: 15 residues. Here the CDR3 DNA reads TGCGCCAGCAGCTTGGATCTAGCGGAGGCAGGCGAGCAGTACTTC. Translated: CASSLDLAEAGEQYF.

CDR3 DNA: TGTGCCAGCAGTGACTCGGGCGGGATTGCAGATACGCAGTATTTT. Encoded protein: CASSDSGGIADTQYF. The chain is built from TRBV6-4 and TRBJ2-3; possibly TRBD2 for D (6 bases). Germline V gene data show CDR1 as MRHNA and CDR2 as SNTAGT. V lost 0 bases and J 4 bases, leaving 11 bases between the germline ends. This CDR3 region has 15 residues.

The CDR3 sequence: CASSTRSGLGYTF. CDR3 nucleotide sequence: TGTGCCAGCAGCACCCGTTCGGGGCTTGGCTACACCTTC. The V and J genes are TRBV7-2 and TRBJ1-2; maybe TRBD1 (5 bases). The germline CDR1 and CDR2 sequences are SGHTA and FQGNSA. CDR3 length: 13 residues. V was pared by 5 bases and J by 7 bases, with 14 bases between.

V usage is TRBV6-1 and J usage is TRBJ2-1, with 10 bases lining up with TRBD1. Germline V gene lookup returns CDR1 MNHNS and CDR2 SASEGT. V lost 3 bases and J lost 0; bases outside the gene matches: 11. The CDR3 is made up of 19 amino acids. The CDR3 DNA sequence: TGTGCCAGCAGTGAGTTTGGGACAGGGGCGCTAAGCTCCTACAATGAGCAGTTCTTC. Translated: CASSEFGTGALSSYNEQFF.

The gene calls are TRBV29-1 and TRBJ1-2; D uncertain. Trimming cost V 2 bases and J 8 bases, with 18 bases left between them. Germline V gene sequence: CDR1 SQVTM, CDR2 ANQGSEA. The CDR3 contains 14 residues. This CDR3 reads CSVERKLSPEGYTF. The CDR3 DNA reads TGCAGCGTTGAAAGAAAACTATCTCCCGAGGGCTACACCTTC.

This chain connects TRBV5-1 to TRBJ2-1, with 8 bases that match TRBD2. Germline CDR1 reads SGHRS; CDR2 reads YFSETQ. The CDR3 contains 15 residues. J lost 0 bases, V lost 6 bases, and 5 bases had no gene match. The CDR3 spells CASTRTSSSYNEQFF. The CDR3 DNA reads TGCGCCAGCACGAGGACTAGCTCCTCCTACAATGAGCAGTTCTTC. Full variable domain (outside the CDR3, taken from reference TRBV5-1 and TRBJ2-1): KAGVTQTPRYLIKTRGQQVTLSCSPISGHRSVSWYQQTPGQGLQFLFEYFSETQRNKGNFPGRFSGRQFSNSRSEMNVSTLELGDSALYLCASTRTSSSYNEQFFGPGTRLTVL.

For this clone: Given the absence of the conserved phenylalanine or tryptophan at the CDR3 end, a read error is likely. CDR3 amino acids: CSVGGGISYEQYL. In DNA, the CDR3 is TGCAGCGTGGGGGGCGGTATAAGCTACGAGCAGTACCTC. The chain couples TRBV29-1 to TRBJ2-7; D assignment may be TRBD1 or TRBD2 (6 bases each). The CDR3 runs 13 residues. V was shortened by 6 bases and J by 3 bases, with 15 bases between the two germline ends. CDR1 and CDR2 from the germline V gene are SQVTM and ANQGSEA.